The 6 T cell receptor beta chains presented below share a single source sample, sequenced in a study of blood T cell repertoires in COVID-19. Clones were sequenced by immunoSEQ multiplex PCR, and TCRdb holds only the in-frame ones, with some missing. The sample lists some 270,000 clones; 88% were seen once. Material: PBMCs or T cells enriched from blood (not recorded which). The receptors here all came from a woman aged 40 to 55 who had been exposed to COVID-19.

The rearrangement links TRBV7-2 to TRBJ2-2; D not resolved. Germline loops: CDR1 SGHTA, CDR2 FQGNSA. CDR3 length equals 15 residues. V gave up 1 base and J gave up 1 base, with 7 bases separating them. CDR3 sequence reads: CASSLEVRNTGELFF. The CDR3 DNA reads as TGTGCCAGCAGCTTAGAAGTCAGGAACACCGGGGAGCTGTTTTTT.

The chain carries TRBV7-9 and TRBJ2-1, with TRBD2 as a possible D gene (6 bases). V was pared by 4 bases and J by 6 bases, with 19 bases between. Germline CDR1 reads SEHNR; CDR2 reads FQNEAQ (reference sequence). This CDR3 spans 16 amino acids. CDR3 loop: CASSSLYLVEGNEQFF. CDR3 nucleotide sequence: TGTGCCAGCAGCTCTTTGTACTTAGTGGAGGGCAATGAGCAGTTCTTC. Complete variable domain (other parts from reference TRBV7-9 and TRBJ2-1): DTGVSQNPRHKITKRGQNVTFRCDPISEHNRLYWYRQTLGQGPEFLTYFQNEAQLEKSRLLSDRFSAERPKGSFSTLEIQRTEQGDSAMYLCASSSLYLVEGNEQFFGPGTRLTVL.

V usage is TRBV19 and J usage is TRBJ1-1; TRBD1 is a possible D gene (6 bases). The ends were cut back, 1 base at V and 6 bases at J, with 9 bases in the middle. The CDR3 runs to 13 residues. Germline CDR1 and CDR2: LNHDA and SQIVND (reference sequence). CDR3 sequence reads: CASSIGGGSEAFF. DNA for the CDR3: TGTGCCAGTAGTATAGGAGGGGGTTCTGAAGCTTTCTTT.

The chain carries TRBV30 and TRBJ1-1; 11 bases are shared with TRBD1. The CDR3 sequence is 15 residues long. From germline, CDR1 is GTSNPN and CDR2 SVGIG (reference sequence). The J segment lost 6 bases and the V segment lost 1 base, leaving 7 bases of the junction unmatched. The CDR3 DNA sequence: TGTGCCTGGAGTGGGGACAGGGGGTTTTACGCTGAAGCTTTCTTT. This translates into CAWSGDRGFYAEAFF.

The genes are TRBV13 and TRBJ1-4; no definite D call. V lost 5 bases and J 5 bases, leaving 18 bases between the germline ends. CDR1 and CDR2 from the germline V gene are PRHDT and FYEKMQ (reference sequence). The CDR3 is 16 amino acids. The CDR3 region is CASSLAATGKNEKLFF. The DNA of the CDR3 is TGTGCCAGCAGCCTCGCAGCTACGGGGAAAAATGAAAAACTGTTTTTT.

This chain connects TRBV19 to TRBJ2-3; no definite D call. Germline CDR1 reads LNHDA; CDR2 reads SQIVND (reference sequence). Trimming took off 5 bases at V and 0 bases at J, with 15 bases between the two ends. The CDR3 is 16 residues long. The CDR3 nucleotides are TGTGCCAGTAGTCCCTGGGCCGCGAAAAGCACAGATACGCAGTATTTT. Translated, it gives CASSPWAAKSTDTQYF.